This T cell receptor (beta chain) originates from a study of Tregs in tolerant kidney transplant recipients. Related graft donors supplied nonmyeloablative bone marrow transplants, and mixed chimerism was transient. Clones were read by immunoSEQ multiplex PCR, and TCRdb kept only the in-frame ones, dropping some. The sample comprises more than 90,000 clones, over 85% of which are singletons, and roughly 1.7% rests with the top ten. The specimen was CD4+ T cells from blood (PBMCs), collected 12 months after the transplant. This receptor was taken from a human patient who received a combined kidney and bone marrow transplant. The graft donor may have contributed some T cells.

CDR3 in amino acids: CASLGQGSNEQYF. DNA of the CDR3: TGTGCCAGCTTGGGACAGGGGAGCAACGAGCAGTACTTC. The chain uses TRBV18 and TRBJ2-7; TRBD1 agrees at 10 bases. Per the germline V gene, CDR1 is KGHSH and CDR2 is LQKENI. With V trimmed by 7 bases and J by 5 bases, 5 bases remained unmatched. The CDR3 is 13 residues long.